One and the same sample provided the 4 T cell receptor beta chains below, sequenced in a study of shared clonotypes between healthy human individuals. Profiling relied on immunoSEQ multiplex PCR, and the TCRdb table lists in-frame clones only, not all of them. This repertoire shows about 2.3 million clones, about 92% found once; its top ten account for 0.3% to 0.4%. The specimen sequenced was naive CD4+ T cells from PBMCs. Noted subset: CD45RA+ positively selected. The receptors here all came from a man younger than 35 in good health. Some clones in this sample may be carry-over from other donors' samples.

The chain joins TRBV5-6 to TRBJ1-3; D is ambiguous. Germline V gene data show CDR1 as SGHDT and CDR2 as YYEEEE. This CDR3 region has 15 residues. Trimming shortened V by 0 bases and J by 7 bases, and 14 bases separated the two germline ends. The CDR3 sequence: CASSLGPRGGNTIYF. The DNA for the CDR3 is TGTGCCAGCAGCTTGGGACCACGGGGAGGCAACACCATATATTTT.

The CDR3 DNA follows: TGTGCCTGGAGTAGGGACCAGGGATCCCTATATGGCTACACCTTC. Residues: CAWSRDQGSLYGYTF. The chain couples TRBV30 to TRBJ1-2; the D gene is possibly TRBD1 (5 bases). Per germline, CDR1 GTSNPN and CDR2 SVGIG (reference sequence). The CDR3 runs 15 residues. V lost 2 bases and J lost 5, with 18 bases in between.

This CDR3 reads CASGFGHEQYF. The CDR3 DNA reads TGTGCCAGCGGGTTTGGCCACGAGCAGTACTTC. The rearrangement joins TRBV2 to TRBJ2-7; no firm D call. Germline V gene data show CDR1 as SNHLY and CDR2 as FYNNEI. The CDR3 consists of 11 residues. The germline V and J ends were trimmed by 8 bases and 5 bases, with 10 bases remaining between them.

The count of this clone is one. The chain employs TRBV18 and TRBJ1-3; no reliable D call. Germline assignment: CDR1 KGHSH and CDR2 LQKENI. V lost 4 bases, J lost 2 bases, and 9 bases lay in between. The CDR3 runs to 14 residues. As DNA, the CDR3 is TGTGCCAGCTCACGAGACAATACTGGAAACACCATATATTTT. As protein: CASSRDNTGNTIYF.